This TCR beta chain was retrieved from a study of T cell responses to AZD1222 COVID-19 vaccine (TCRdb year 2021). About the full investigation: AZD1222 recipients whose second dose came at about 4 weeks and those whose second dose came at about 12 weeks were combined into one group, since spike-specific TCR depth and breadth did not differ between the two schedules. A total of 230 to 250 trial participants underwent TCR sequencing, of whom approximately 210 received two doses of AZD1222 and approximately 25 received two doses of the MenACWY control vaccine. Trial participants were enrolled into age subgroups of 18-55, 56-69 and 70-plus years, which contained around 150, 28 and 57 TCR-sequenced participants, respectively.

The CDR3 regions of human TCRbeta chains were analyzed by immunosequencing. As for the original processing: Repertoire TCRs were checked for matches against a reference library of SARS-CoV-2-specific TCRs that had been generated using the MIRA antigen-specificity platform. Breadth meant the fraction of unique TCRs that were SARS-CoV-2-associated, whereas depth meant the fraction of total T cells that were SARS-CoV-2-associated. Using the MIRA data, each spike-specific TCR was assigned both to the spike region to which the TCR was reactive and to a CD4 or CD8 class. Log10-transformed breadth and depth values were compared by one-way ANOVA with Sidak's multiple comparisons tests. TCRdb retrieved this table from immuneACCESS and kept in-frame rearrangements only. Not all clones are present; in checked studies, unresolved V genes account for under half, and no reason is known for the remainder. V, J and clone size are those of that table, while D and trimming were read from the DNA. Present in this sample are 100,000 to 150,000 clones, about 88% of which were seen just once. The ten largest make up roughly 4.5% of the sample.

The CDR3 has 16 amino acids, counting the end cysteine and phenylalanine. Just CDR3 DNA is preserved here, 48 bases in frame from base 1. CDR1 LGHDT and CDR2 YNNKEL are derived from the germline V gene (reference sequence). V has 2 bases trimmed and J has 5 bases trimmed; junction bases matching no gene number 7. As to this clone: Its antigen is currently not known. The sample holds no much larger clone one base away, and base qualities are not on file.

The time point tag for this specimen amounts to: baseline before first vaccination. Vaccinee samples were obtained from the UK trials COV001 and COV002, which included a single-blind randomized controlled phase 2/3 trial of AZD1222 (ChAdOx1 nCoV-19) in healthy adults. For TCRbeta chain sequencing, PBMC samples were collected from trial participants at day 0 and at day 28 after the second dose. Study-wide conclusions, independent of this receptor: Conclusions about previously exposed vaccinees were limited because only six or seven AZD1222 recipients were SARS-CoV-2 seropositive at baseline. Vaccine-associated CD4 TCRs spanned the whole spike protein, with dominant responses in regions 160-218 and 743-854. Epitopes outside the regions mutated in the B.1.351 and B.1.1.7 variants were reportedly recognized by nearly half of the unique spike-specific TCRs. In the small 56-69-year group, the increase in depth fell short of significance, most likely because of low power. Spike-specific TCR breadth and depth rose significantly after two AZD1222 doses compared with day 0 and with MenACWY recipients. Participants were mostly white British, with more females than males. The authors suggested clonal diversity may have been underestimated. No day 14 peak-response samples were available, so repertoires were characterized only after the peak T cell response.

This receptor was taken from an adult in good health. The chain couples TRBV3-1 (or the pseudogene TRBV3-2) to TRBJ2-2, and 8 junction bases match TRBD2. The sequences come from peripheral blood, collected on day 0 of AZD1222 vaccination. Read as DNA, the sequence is TGTGCCAGCAGCCAACGGAGCGGGGGACGTACCGGGGAGCTGTTTTTT. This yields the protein CASSQRSGGRTGELFF.